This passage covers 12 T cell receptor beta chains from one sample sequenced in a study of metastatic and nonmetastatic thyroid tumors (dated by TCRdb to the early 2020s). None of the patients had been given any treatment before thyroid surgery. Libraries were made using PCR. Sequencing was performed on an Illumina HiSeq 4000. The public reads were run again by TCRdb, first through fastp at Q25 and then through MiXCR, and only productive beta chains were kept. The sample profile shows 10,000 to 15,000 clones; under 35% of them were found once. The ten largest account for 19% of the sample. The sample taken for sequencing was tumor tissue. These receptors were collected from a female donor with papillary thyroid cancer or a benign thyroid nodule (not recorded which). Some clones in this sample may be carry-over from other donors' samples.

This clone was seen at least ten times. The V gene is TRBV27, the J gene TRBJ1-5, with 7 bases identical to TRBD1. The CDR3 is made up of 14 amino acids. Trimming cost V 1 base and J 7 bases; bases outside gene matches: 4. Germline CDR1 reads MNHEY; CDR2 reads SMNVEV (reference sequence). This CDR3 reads CASSLFRGEQPQHF. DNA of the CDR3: TGTGCCAGCAGTTTATTCAGGGGGGAGCAGCCCCAGCATTTT.

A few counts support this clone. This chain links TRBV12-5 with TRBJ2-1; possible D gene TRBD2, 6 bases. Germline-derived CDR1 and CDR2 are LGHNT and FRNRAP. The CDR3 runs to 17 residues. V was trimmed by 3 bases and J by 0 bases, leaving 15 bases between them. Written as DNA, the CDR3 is TGTGCTAGTGGTTTAGAGGTTGGGCGGGACTCCTACAATGAGCAGTTCTTC. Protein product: CASGLEVGRDSYNEQFF.

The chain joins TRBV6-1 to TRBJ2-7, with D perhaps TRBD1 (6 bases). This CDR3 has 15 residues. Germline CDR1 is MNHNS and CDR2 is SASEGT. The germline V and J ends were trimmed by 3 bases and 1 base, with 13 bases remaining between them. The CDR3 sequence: CASSERVTGSYEQYF. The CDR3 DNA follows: TGTGCCAGCAGTGAGCGGGTCACAGGGTCCTACGAGCAGTACTTC.

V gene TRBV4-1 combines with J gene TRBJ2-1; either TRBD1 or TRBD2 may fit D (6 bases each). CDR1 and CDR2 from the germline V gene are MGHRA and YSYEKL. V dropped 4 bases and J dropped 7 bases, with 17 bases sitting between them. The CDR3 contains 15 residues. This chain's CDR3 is CASSPGGLAVNEQFF. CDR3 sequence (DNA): TGCGCCAGCAGCCCCGGGGGCCTGGCGGTGAATGAGCAGTTCTTC.

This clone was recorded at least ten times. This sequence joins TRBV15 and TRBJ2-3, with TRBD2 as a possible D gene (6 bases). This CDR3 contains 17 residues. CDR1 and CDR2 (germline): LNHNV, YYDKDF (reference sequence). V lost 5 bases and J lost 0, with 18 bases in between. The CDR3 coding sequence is TGTGCCACCAGCCCGGGTCGGAGGGAAACTAGCACAGATACGCAGTATTTT. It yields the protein CATSPGRRETSTDTQYF.

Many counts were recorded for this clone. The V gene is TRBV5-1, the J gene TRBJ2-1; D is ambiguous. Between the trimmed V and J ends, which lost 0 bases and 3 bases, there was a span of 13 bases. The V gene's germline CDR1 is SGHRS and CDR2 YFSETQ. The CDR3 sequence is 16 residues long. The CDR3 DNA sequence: TGCGCCAGCAGCTTGGGGGTAGTACTCGGCTACAATGAGCAGTTCTTC. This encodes CASSLGVVLGYNEQFF.

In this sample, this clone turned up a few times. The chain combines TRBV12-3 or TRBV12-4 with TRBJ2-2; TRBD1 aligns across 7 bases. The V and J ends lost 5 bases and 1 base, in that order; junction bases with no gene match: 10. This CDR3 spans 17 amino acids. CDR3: CASSGIQGVVNTGELFF. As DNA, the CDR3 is TGTGCCAGCAGTGGGATCCAGGGGGTGGTGAACACCGGGGAGCTGTTTTTT.

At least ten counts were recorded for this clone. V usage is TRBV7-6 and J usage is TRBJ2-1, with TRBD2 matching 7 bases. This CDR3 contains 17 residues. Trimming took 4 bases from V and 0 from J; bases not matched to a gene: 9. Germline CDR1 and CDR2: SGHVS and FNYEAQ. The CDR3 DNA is TGTGCCAGCAGCTCTGGTCAGGGCGGGAGCTCCTACAATGAGCAGTTCTTC. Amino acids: CASSSGQGGSSYNEQFF.

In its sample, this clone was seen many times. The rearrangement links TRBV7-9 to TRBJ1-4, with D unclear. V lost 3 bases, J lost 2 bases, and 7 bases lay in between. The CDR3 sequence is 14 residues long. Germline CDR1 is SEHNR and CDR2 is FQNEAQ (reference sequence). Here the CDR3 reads CASSFRMTNEKLFF. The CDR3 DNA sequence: TGTGCCAGCAGCTTTAGAATGACTAATGAAAAACTGTTTTTT.

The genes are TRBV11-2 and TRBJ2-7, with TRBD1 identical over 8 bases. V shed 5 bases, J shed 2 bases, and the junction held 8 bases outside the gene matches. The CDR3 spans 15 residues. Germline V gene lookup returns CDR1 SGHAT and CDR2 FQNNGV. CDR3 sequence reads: CASSLYGTGTYEQYF. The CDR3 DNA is TGTGCCAGCAGCCTCTATGGGACAGGTACCTACGAGCAGTACTTC.

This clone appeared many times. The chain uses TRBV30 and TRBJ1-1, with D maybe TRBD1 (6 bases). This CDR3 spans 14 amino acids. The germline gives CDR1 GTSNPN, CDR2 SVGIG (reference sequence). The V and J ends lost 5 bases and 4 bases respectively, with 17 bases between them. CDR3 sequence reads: CAWEITGLGTEAFF. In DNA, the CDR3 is TGTGCCTGGGAGATAACAGGGTTGGGCACTGAAGCTTTCTTT.

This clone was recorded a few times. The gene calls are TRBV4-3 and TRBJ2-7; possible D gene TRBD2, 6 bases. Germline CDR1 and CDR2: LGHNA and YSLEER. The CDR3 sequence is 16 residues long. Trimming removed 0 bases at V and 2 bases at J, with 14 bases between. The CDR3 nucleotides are TGCGCCAGCAGCCAAGAAAGGAGGGGTTCGGCCTACGAGCAGTACTTC. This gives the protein CASSQERRGSAYEQYF.